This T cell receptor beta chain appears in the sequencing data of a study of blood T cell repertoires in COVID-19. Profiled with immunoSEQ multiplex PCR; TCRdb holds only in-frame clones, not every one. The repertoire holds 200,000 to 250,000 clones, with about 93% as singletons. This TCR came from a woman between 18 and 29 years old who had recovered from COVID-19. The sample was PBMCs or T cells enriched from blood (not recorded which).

CDR3 DNA: TGCGCCAGCAGCTGCCCCTCTAGACGACAGGAAACCCAGAATAGCAATCAGCCCCAGCATTTT. Protein sequence: CASSCPSRRQETQNSNQPQHF. The chain carries TRBV5-1 and TRBJ1-5; perhaps TRBD1 as D (6 bases). The V gene's germline CDR1 is SGHRS and CDR2 YFSETQ. V was clipped by 3 bases and J by 0 bases, with 28 bases between them. The CDR3 contains 21 residues.